This T cell receptor beta chain was sequenced in a study of cytomegalovirus exposure and HLA in healthy donors. General study findings and limits: For most TCR sequences rarity was the rule, although some public TCRs occurred in many donors.

Donors likely had unrecorded immune exposures despite being nominally healthy when sampled. Amplification used 60 Vbeta primers and 13 Jbeta primers. Clones were read by immunoSEQ multiplex PCR, and TCRdb kept only the in-frame ones, dropping some. The repertoire holds about 91,000 clones, approximately 89% seen once, with over 8.5% in the top ten. In the case of this clone: No antigen is known for it.

The sequence came from a man in his thirties or forties in good health and CMV-seropositive. The sequenced sample was PBMCs.

DNA of the CDR3: TGCGCCAGCAGCCCCGGGACAGGTGGTAATGAAAAACTGTTTTTT. Protein sequence: CASSPGTGGNEKLFF. The chain recombines TRBV5-1 with TRBJ1-4; 8 positions agree with TRBD1. V lost 4 bases to trimming and J lost 4 bases; unmatched junction nucleotides: 6. The length of the CDR3 is 15 residues. The germline CDR1 and CDR2 sequences are SGHRS and YFSETQ.